The 22 T cell receptor beta chains below were found in one sample sequenced in a study of T cells after yellow fever vaccination. TCRdb called the 5' RACE reads again in MiXCR, with one record for every CDR3 protein. This sample has 110,000 to 150,000 distinct CDR3 sequences; 6.6% occur once, and the top ten carry approximately 0.67%. The specimen was CD4+ T cells sorted from PBMCs, collected 10 days after the yellow fever booster vaccination. The receptors derive from a man aged 25-45 years who received the YFV17D yellow fever vaccine.

This clonotype was recorded many times. The chain uses TRBV12-3 or TRBV12-4 and TRBJ2-7, with D uncertain. The CDR3 loop spans 12 amino acids. Trimming removed 3 bases from V and 2 bases from J, with 5 bases in between. CDR3 DNA sequence: TGTGCCAGCAGTTTGACGGCCTACGAGCAGTACTTC. Translated, it gives CASSLTAYEQYF.

This clonotype was found many times. The chain employs TRBV5-1 and TRBJ2-5; TRBD2 matches at 7 bases. Germline assignment: CDR1 SGHRS and CDR2 YFSETQ. V lost 5 bases to trimming and J lost 5 bases; unmatched junction nucleotides: 9. This CDR3 spans 14 amino acids. The CDR3 region has the DNA TGCGCCAGCAGACCCAGGACTAGTCGGGAGACCCAGTACTTC. This gives the protein CASRPRTSRETQYF.

Turning to this clonotype: At one end the junction does not follow the germline gene, possibly because of a read error. This chain uses TRBV12-3 or TRBV12-4 with TRBJ2-6, with D hard to call. This CDR3 is 19 amino acids long. The DNA of the CDR3 is TGTGCCATCAGTTTGAAAGTGACCCTTTTGGGCTCTGGGGCCAACGTCCTGACTTTC. Encoded protein: CAISLKVTLLGSGANVLTF.

This clonotype was recorded many times. The chain carries TRBV27 and TRBJ1-6; D is uncertain. Deletions cut 6 bases from V and 9 bases from J, with 12 bases between. The CDR3 loop spans 13 amino acids. In germline, CDR1 is MNHEY, CDR2 SMNVEV (reference sequence). Written as DNA, the CDR3 is TGTGCCAGCAGCCTTCGGACGGGTTCACCCCTCCACTTT. Translated, it gives CASSLRTGSPLHF.

In this sample, this clonotype turned up a few times. The chain combines TRBV18 with TRBJ2-5; D is unclear. The CDR3 has 13 amino acids. Trimming took off 3 bases at V and 5 bases at J, with 10 bases between the two ends. The germline CDR1 and CDR2 sequences are KGHSH and LQKENI. CDR3 in amino acids: CASSPRQSETQYF. The DNA of the CDR3 is TGTGCCAGCTCACCGCGGCAGTCGGAGACCCAGTACTTC.

This clonotype was observed many times. J is TRBJ2-3 and V is TRBV7-2; no clear D gene. Germline CDR1 reads SGHTA; CDR2 reads FQGNSA. V lost 4 bases and J 6 bases, leaving 17 bases between the germline ends. The CDR3 has 15 residues. The CDR3 spells CASSSQTGPPDTQYF. The CDR3 region has the DNA TGTGCCAGCAGCTCCCAAACGGGCCCCCCCGATACGCAGTATTTT. Combining the CDR3 with reference TRBV7-2 and TRBJ2-3 gives the whole variable domain GAGVSQSPSNKVTEKGKDVELRCDPISGHTALYWYRQSLGQGLEFLIYFQGNSAPDKSGLPSDRFSAERTGGSVSTLTIQRTQQEDSAVYLCASSSQTGPPDTQYFGPGTRLTVL.

Points on this clonotype: This sequence may be a read error, since a much larger clone differs from it by one base. The rearrangement uses TRBV20-1 and TRBJ2-1; 8 positions match TRBD2. V lost 8 bases, J lost 6 bases, and 6 bases stayed unmatched. This CDR3 is built from 12 residues. Germline values: CDR1 DFQATT, CDR2 SNEGSKA (reference sequence). The CDR3 coding sequence is TGCAGTACCCTGGGACTAGGCAATGAGCAGTTCTTC. It is translated as CSTLGLGNEQFF.

This clonotype occurred a few times. The V gene is TRBV12-3 or TRBV12-4, the J gene TRBJ2-2; 7 nucleotides match TRBD1. The CDR3 runs 14 residues. The V and J ends lost 4 bases and 3 bases, in that order; junction bases with no gene match: 2. For the CDR3, the DNA is TGTGCCAGCAGTTGGGACAGATACACCGGGGAGCTGTTTTTT. As protein: CASSWDRYTGELFF.

This clonotype was detected many times. The chain combines TRBV7-9 with TRBJ2-7, with TRBD1 as a possible D gene (5 bases). Trimming removed 5 bases from V and 3 bases from J, with 11 bases in between. CDR3 length: 13 amino acids. CDR1 and CDR2 (germline): SEHNR, FQNEAQ (reference sequence). The CDR3 DNA reads TGTGCCAGCAGCCCAGGGCGAGTCTACGAGCAGTACTTC. Its protein is CASSPGRVYEQYF. The full variable domain, completed using reference TRBV7-9 and TRBJ2-7, is DTGVSQNPRHKITKRGQNVTFRCDPISEHNRLYWYRQTLGQGPEFLTYFQNEAQLEKSRLLSDRFSAERPKGSFSTLEIQRTEQGDSAMYLCASSPGRVYEQYFGPGTRLTVT.

This chain uses TRBV7-2 with TRBJ2-7; D may be TRBD2 (6 bases). The germline CDR1 and CDR2 sequences are SGHTA and FQGNSA. The CDR3 is 16 residues long. Trimming left V 2 bases short and J 3 bases short, with 17 bases between. Here the CDR3 reads CASSLSAAGRGYEQYF. The CDR3 DNA reads TGTGCCAGCAGCTTAAGCGCTGCGGGACGGGGCTACGAGCAGTACTTC.

This clonotype was picked up many times. The chain uses TRBV28 and TRBJ1-2; D might be TRBD1 (6 bases). Germline V gene data show CDR1 as MDHEN and CDR2 as SYDVKM. The CDR3 runs 16 residues. V gave up 2 bases and J gave up 8 bases, with 21 bases separating them. This chain's CDR3 is CASSLRGRGPTRGYTF. The CDR3 nucleotides are TGTGCCAGCAGTTTAAGGGGGAGAGGCCCTACTCGGGGCTACACCTTC.

At least ten counts were recorded for this clonotype. The rearrangement uses TRBV5-1 and TRBJ2-1; no reliable D call. The CDR3 is 15 residues long. With 0 bases removed from V and 2 bases from J, the gap between germline ends came to 9 bases. Germline V gives CDR1 SGHRS, CDR2 YFSETQ. CDR3 sequence: CASSLVPGAYNEQFF. The CDR3 DNA reads as TGCGCCAGCAGCTTGGTCCCGGGTGCCTACAATGAGCAGTTCTTC.

The chain employs TRBV7-3 and TRBJ2-5, with a tentative D call TRBD2 (5 bases). The CDR3 sequence is 14 residues long. Between the trimmed V and J ends, which lost 5 bases and 4 bases, there was a span of 14 bases. Germline V gene data show CDR1 as SGHTA and CDR2 as FQGTGA. This CDR3 reads CASSPRESRETQYF. CDR3 bases: TGTGCCAGCAGCCCGAGGGAGTCGAGAGAGACCCAGTACTTC.

This clonotype has a count of ten or more. This rearrangement joins TRBV5-1 to TRBJ2-1; 8 bases map to TRBD2. V lost 2 bases and J lost 8; bases outside the gene matches: 9. The germline gives CDR1 SGHRS, CDR2 YFSETQ. CDR3 length equals 15 residues. The DNA of the CDR3 is TGCGCCAGCAGCTTCGGGAGCGGGAGACGGGATGAGCAGTTCTTC. It codes for CASSFGSGRRDEQFF.

This clonotype was recorded at least ten times. Here the CDR3 DNA reads TGTGCCAGCAGTGTTGGACTGGGGAGCTACGAGCAGTACTTC. Encoded protein: CASSVGLGSYEQYF. This rearrangement joins TRBV25-1 to TRBJ2-7; perhaps TRBD2 as D (5 bases). Per the germline V gene, CDR1 is MGHDK and CDR2 is SYGVNS. Trimming cost V 4 bases and J 3 bases, with 13 bases left between them. CDR3 length: 14 amino acids.

There are many counts of this clonotype. The CDR3 loop reads CASSPDGNSGNTIYF. The CDR3 DNA is TGCGCCAGCAGCCCCGACGGGAACTCTGGAAACACCATATATTTT. The chain combines TRBV5-1 with TRBJ1-3; unclear D gene. The CDR3 extends over 15 amino acids. Germline V gene data show CDR1 as SGHRS and CDR2 as YFSETQ. The V gene lost 4 bases and the J gene lost 0 bases, with 11 bases spanning the gap.

The rearrangement uses TRBV18 and TRBJ2-5, with no clear D. The CDR3 runs 15 residues. Germline assignment: CDR1 KGHSH and CDR2 LQKENI. V dropped 0 bases and J dropped 2 bases, with 10 bases sitting between them. The CDR3 protein is CASSPPFRLQETQYF. The CDR3 DNA sequence: TGTGCCAGCTCACCACCATTCCGGTTACAAGAGACCCAGTACTTC. Looking up the rest from reference TRBV18 and TRBJ2-5 gives the full variable domain: NAGVMQNPRHLVRRRGQEARLRCSPMKGHSHVYWYRQLPEEGLKFMVYLQKENIIDESGMPKERFSAEFPKEGPSILRIQQVVRGDSAAYFCASSPPFRLQETQYFGPGTRLLVL.

This clonotype was seen ten or more times. The chain combines TRBV6-5 with TRBJ1-6; D is uncertain. The CDR3 consists of 16 residues. The germline V gene encodes CDR1 MNHEY and CDR2 SVGAGI. V lost 0 bases and J lost 0, with 6 bases in between. CDR3 protein: CASSYSGRSYNSPLHF. In DNA form, the CDR3 reads TGTGCCAGCAGTTACTCAGGGCGCTCCTATAATTCACCCCTCCACTTT.

This clonotype was seen at least ten times. The chain has TRBV25-1 and TRBJ1-2, with unresolved D. Trimming removed 3 bases from V and 8 bases from J, with 10 bases in between. CDR1 is MGHDK, CDR2 SYGVNS, per germline. There are 12 residues in the CDR3. CDR3 nucleotides: TGTGCCAGCAGTGAGCGCGGAGACGGCTACACCTTC. It specifies CASSERGDGYTF.

This clonotype has ten or more counts. The chain links TRBV9 to TRBJ2-1; no clear D. V shed 0 bases and J shed 1 base, with 8 bases lying between them. Per the germline V gene, CDR1 is SGDLS and CDR2 is YYNGEE. The CDR3 runs 15 residues. The CDR3 bases are TGTGCCAGCAGCGTAGCTTTTGGATCCTACAATGAGCAGTTCTTC. This codes for CASSVAFGSYNEQFF.

This clonotype was counted at least ten times. The chain is built from TRBV4-3 and TRBJ1-2; D is ambiguous. Germline CDR1 and CDR2: LGHNA and YSLEER. Trimming pared 0 bases from V and 4 bases from J, leaving 6 bases between. CDR3 length: 13 residues. DNA for the CDR3: TGCGCCAGCAGCCAAGACAGGATCTATGGCTACACCTTC. It translates to CASSQDRIYGYTF.

The sample holds many counts of this clonotype. The gene calls are TRBV18 and TRBJ1-5; maybe TRBD1 (5 bases). The CDR3 is 15 amino acids. The germline V and J ends were trimmed by 2 bases and 0 bases, with 8 bases remaining between them. CDR1 KGHSH and CDR2 LQKENI come from the germline V gene. The CDR3 is CASSPNGHSNQPQHF. The CDR3 DNA follows: TGTGCCAGCTCACCAAACGGACATAGCAATCAGCCCCAGCATTTT. Combining the CDR3 with reference TRBV18 and TRBJ1-5 gives the whole variable domain NAGVMQNPRHLVRRRGQEARLRCSPMKGHSHVYWYRQLPEEGLKFMVYLQKENIIDESGMPKERFSAEFPKEGPSILRIQQVVRGDSAAYFCASSPNGHSNQPQHFGDGTRLSIL.